These 28 T cell receptor beta chains share one sample of origin, sequenced in a study of blood T cell repertoires in COVID-19. Sequenced by immunoSEQ multiplex PCR; TCRdb stores in-frame clones only, minus some. The data contain about 190,000 clones, 70% to 80% of them seen just once; the ten biggest clones take up around 11%. The specimen was peripheral blood. The source of these receptors is a woman aged 45 to 65 with acute or convalescent COVID-19.

The rearrangement joins TRBV7-8 to TRBJ1-1; D not resolved. This CDR3 contains 13 residues. With 3 bases removed from V and 2 bases from J, the gap between germline ends came to 7 bases. The germline CDR1 and CDR2 sequences are SGHVS and FQNEAQ. The CDR3 loop reads CASSLTLNTEAFF. The CDR3 DNA reads TGTGCCAGCAGCTTGACACTTAACACTGAAGCTTTCTTT.

This chain uses TRBV2 with TRBJ2-1; 10 bases align to TRBD1. Germline-derived CDR1 and CDR2 are SNHLY and FYNNEI. This CDR3 region has 15 residues. V gave up 4 bases and J gave up 6 bases; unmatched junction bases: 6. CDR3 residues: CASSGGRDRGNEQFF. For the CDR3, the DNA is TGTGCCAGCAGTGGGGGGAGGGACAGGGGCAATGAGCAGTTCTTC.

The CDR3 sequence: CASSLAGASGRPPSYNEQFF. CDR3 DNA sequence: TGTGCCAGCAGCCTGGCGGGGGCTAGCGGGAGGCCCCCCTCCTACAATGAGCAGTTCTTC. J is TRBJ2-1 and V is TRBV5-5; 11 nucleotides agree with TRBD2. With V trimmed by 4 bases and J by 0 bases, 15 bases remained unmatched. Looked up from germline, CDR1 is SGHKS and CDR2 is YYEKEE (reference sequence). The CDR3 has 20 residues.

This chain joins TRBV11-2 and TRBJ1-1; 7 bases match TRBD1. V shed 3 bases, J shed 9 bases, and the junction held 4 bases outside the gene matches. This CDR3 comprises 12 residues. Germline CDR1 is SGHAT and CDR2 is FQNNGV. The CDR3 coding sequence is TGTGCCAGCAGCTTTAACAGGGGTAAAGCTTTCTTT. Protein sequence: CASSFNRGKAFF.

V gene TRBV14 combines with J gene TRBJ2-6; perhaps TRBD2 as D (5 bases). Germline lookup yields CDR1 SGHDN and CDR2 FVKESK. This CDR3 has 16 amino acids. Trimming took 10 bases from V and 0 from J, leaving 16 bases between them. CDR3 sequence (DNA): TGTGCCACCACTGAAGGACTGCACTCTGGGGCCAACGTCCTGACTTTC. It codes for CATTEGLHSGANVLTF.

This clone came up a few times. The chain joins TRBV10-2 to TRBJ2-7; TRBD2 matches 9 bases. The CDR3 spans 15 residues. The V segment lost 6 bases and the J segment 4 bases; nucleotides outside the gene matches: 10. Germline CDR1 and CDR2: WSHSY and SAAADI. DNA of the CDR3: TGCGCCAGCAGGGGAGCGGGAGGTATCGCTTACGAGCAGTACTTC. Encoded protein: CASRGAGGIAYEQYF.

The chain joins TRBV7-2 to TRBJ1-3, with 8 nucleotides matching TRBD1. From germline, CDR1 is SGHTA and CDR2 FQGNSA. After removal of 4 bases from V and 5 bases from J, the junction contained 4 bases not matched to a gene. The CDR3 consists of 14 residues. The CDR3 bases are TGTGCCAGCAGCTCCGGACAGGGACGAAACACCATATATTTT. This encodes CASSSGQGRNTIYF.

The chain's CDR3 is CASSLGGGGGVYDGYTF. CDR3 sequence (DNA): TGTGCCAGCAGTTTGGGCGGAGGGGGGGGCGTCTATGATGGCTACACCTTC. The chain recombines TRBV28 with TRBJ1-2; perhaps TRBD1 as D (6 bases). The CDR3 covers 17 residues. Germline CDR1 MDHEN, CDR2 SYDVKM. Trimming took 3 bases from V and 6 from J, leaving 23 bases between them.

The V gene is TRBV5-6, the J gene TRBJ1-3, with D possibly being TRBD1 (6 bases). V lost 3 bases and J lost 1, with 8 bases in between. CDR1 is SGHDT, CDR2 YYEEEE, per germline. There are 14 residues in the CDR3. CDR3: CASSWGPSGNTIYF. In DNA, the CDR3 is TGTGCCAGCAGCTGGGGGCCTTCTGGAAACACCATATATTTT. The variable domain in full, completed from reference TRBV5-6 and TRBJ1-3, reads DAGVTQSPTHLIKTRGQQVTLRCSPKSGHDTVSWYQQALGQGPQFIFQYYEEEERQRGNFPDRFSGHQFPNYSSELNVNALLLGDSALYLCASSWGPSGNTIYFGEGSWLTVV.

The gene calls are TRBV9 and TRBJ2-7; possible D gene TRBD1, 5 bases. This CDR3 is built from 16 residues. From germline, CDR1 is SGDLS and CDR2 YYNGEE. Trimming shortened V by 0 bases and J by 3 bases, and 16 bases separated the two germline ends. CDR3 region: CASSVDWAGQFYEQYF. In DNA form, the CDR3 reads TGTGCCAGCAGCGTAGACTGGGCAGGGCAATTCTACGAGCAGTACTTC.

J is TRBJ2-4 and V is TRBV6-5; TRBD1 agrees at 8 bases. Germline CDR1 MNHEY, CDR2 SVGAGI. There are 13 residues in the CDR3. V trimming: 0 bases; J trimming: 12 bases; junction bases outside the gene matches: 4. CDR3 bases: TGTGCCAGCAGTTACTCGGACAGGGCAGATCAGTACTTC. This sequence encodes CASSYSDRADQYF.

The rearrangement joins TRBV18 to TRBJ1-4; D is perhaps TRBD1 (6 bases). Germline lookup yields CDR1 KGHSH and CDR2 LQKENI. The V and J ends lost 1 base and 3 bases respectively, with 6 bases between them. CDR3 size: 14 residues. CDR3 protein: CASSPRQANEKLFF. The DNA of the CDR3 is TGTGCCAGCTCACCACGACAGGCTAATGAAAAACTGTTTTTT. Full variable domain (rest looked up from reference TRBV18 and TRBJ1-4): NAGVMQNPRHLVRRRGQEARLRCSPMKGHSHVYWYRQLPEEGLKFMVYLQKENIIDESGMPKERFSAEFPKEGPSILRIQQVVRGDSAAYFCASSPRQANEKLFFGSGTQLSVL.

This clone was detected only a few times. The rearrangement joins TRBV7-2 to TRBJ1-6, with 10 bases lining up with TRBD1. V lost 5 bases, J lost 8 bases, and 9 bases stayed unmatched. Germline lookup yields CDR1 SGHTA and CDR2 FQGNSA. This CDR3 spans 16 amino acids. The CDR3 here is CASSPRVGQGYSPLHF. The CDR3 DNA is TGTGCCAGCAGCCCAAGGGTGGGACAGGGGTATTCACCCCTCCACTTT.

The V call is TRBV27, the J call TRBJ1-5, with 8 positions matching TRBD1. V lost 6 bases, J lost 7 bases, and 11 bases stayed unmatched. Germline values: CDR1 MNHEY, CDR2 SMNVEV (reference sequence). The CDR3 has 15 residues. The CDR3 sequence is CASRLGQDPLQPQHF. The CDR3 DNA reads TGTGCCAGCAGGCTGGGACAGGACCCCCTGCAGCCCCAGCATTTT.

This chain connects TRBV6-5 to TRBJ2-5; 13 positions match TRBD2. CDR1 and CDR2 from the germline V gene are MNHEY and SVGAGI. CDR3 length: 14 residues. V lost 6 bases and J lost 6; bases outside the gene matches: 4. The CDR3 region is CASSPTSGRKTQYF. The CDR3 DNA sequence: TGTGCCAGCAGCCCGACTAGCGGGAGGAAGACCCAGTACTTC.

V is TRBV7-9 and J is TRBJ2-2; 11 bases map to TRBD1. Germline CDR1 and CDR2: SEHNR and FQNEAQ (reference sequence). CDR3 length: 16 amino acids. The J segment lost 2 bases and the V segment lost 4 bases, leaving 3 bases of the junction unmatched. Here the CDR3 DNA reads TGTGCCAGCAGCTCAGGACAGGGGGCAAACACCGGGGAGCTGTTTTTT. This codes for CASSSGQGANTGELFF. Variable domain in full (rest from reference TRBV7-9 and TRBJ2-2): DTGVSQNPRHKITKRGQNVTFRCDPISEHNRLYWYRQTLGQGPEFLTYFQNEAQLEKSRLLSDRFSAERPKGSFSTLEIQRTEQGDSAMYLCASSSGQGANTGELFFGEGSRLTVL.

The rearrangement uses TRBV28 and TRBJ2-7; 7 bases align to TRBD1. The CDR3 runs to 15 residues. V lost 5 bases and J lost 3; bases outside the gene matches: 10. In germline, CDR1 is MDHEN, CDR2 SYDVKM. The CDR3 spells CASSPEGQMIYEQYF. The CDR3 coding sequence is TGTGCCAGCAGTCCAGAGGGACAGATGATCTACGAGCAGTACTTC.

This chain connects TRBV29-1 to TRBJ1-5, with D possibly being TRBD1 (5 bases). CDR1 and CDR2 from the germline V gene are SQVTM and ANQGSEA. Trimming stripped 4 bases from V and 3 bases from J, with 10 bases between. The CDR3 totals 13 residues. The CDR3 DNA follows: TGCAGCGTTGTGTGGGGGGACAATCAGCCCCAGCATTTT. The encoded protein is CSVVWGDNQPQHF.

In this sample, this clone turned up a few times. The rearrangement joins TRBV3-1 (or the pseudogene TRBV3-2) to TRBJ1-2; no clear D gene. V lost 2 bases and J 0 bases, leaving 4 bases between the germline ends. CDR1 and CDR2 (germline): LGHDT, YNNKEL (reference sequence). The CDR3 consists of 13 residues. CDR3 in DNA: TGTGCCAGCAGCCAATTAGCTAACTATGGCTACACCTTC. Its protein product is CASSQLANYGYTF.

This clone came up a few times. One end of the junction varies from germline; a read error may be responsible. V and J are TRBV5-6 and TRBJ1-6, with 7 bases fitting TRBD1. There are 16 residues in the CDR3. CDR1 and CDR2 from the germline V gene are SGHDT and YYEEEE. Written as DNA, the CDR3 is TGTGCCAGCAGCTACTTAGACAGGGCCTACAATTCACCCCTCCACTTT. Translating gives CASSYLDRAYNSPLHF. Combining the CDR3 with reference TRBV5-6 and TRBJ1-6 gives the whole variable domain DAGVTQSPTHLIKTRGQQVTLRCSPKSGHDTVSWYQQALGQGPQFIFQYYEEEERQRGNFPDRFSGHQFPNYSSELNVNALLLGDSALYLCASSYLDRAYNSPLHFGNGTRLTVT.

V usage is TRBV18 and J usage is TRBJ1-1; D remains unclear. This CDR3 comprises 13 residues. Per the germline V gene, CDR1 is KGHSH and CDR2 is LQKENI. The V gene lost 8 bases and the J gene lost 1 base, with 11 bases spanning the gap. In DNA form, the CDR3 reads TGTGCCAGCGCCCTAGGGAGGAACACTGAAGCTTTCTTT. Protein product: CASALGRNTEAFF. Full variable domain (outside the CDR3, taken from reference TRBV18 and TRBJ1-1): NAGVMQNPRHLVRRRGQEARLRCSPMKGHSHVYWYRQLPEEGLKFMVYLQKENIIDESGMPKERFSAEFPKEGPSILRIQQVVRGDSAAYFCASALGRNTEAFFGQGTRLTVV.

The chain joins TRBV5-8 to TRBJ1-3; tentative D call: TRBD1 (5 bases). The CDR3 consists of 14 residues. Deletions cut 2 bases from V and 1 base from J, with 7 bases between. Germline CDR1 is SGHTS and CDR2 is YDEGEE. The CDR3, as DNA: TGTGCCAGCAGCTTCGGGGGGTCTGGAAACACCATATATTTT. This codes for CASSFGGSGNTIYF.

The V call is TRBV24-1, the J call TRBJ2-1, with 14 bases identical to TRBD2. This CDR3 contains 14 residues. Germline CDR1 is KGHDR and CDR2 is SFDVKD. After removal of 10 bases from V and 7 bases from J, the junction contained 5 bases not matched to a gene. The CDR3 loop reads CATSWTSGGNEQFF. DNA of the CDR3: TGTGCCACTTCGTGGACTAGCGGGGGGAATGAGCAGTTCTTC.

The chain uses TRBV5-5 and TRBJ2-7, with 8 nucleotides matching TRBD1. This CDR3 has 15 residues. V shed 4 bases and J 0 bases; nucleotides not matched to a gene: 6. Per the germline V gene, CDR1 is SGHKS and CDR2 is YYEKEE (reference sequence). In DNA, the CDR3 is TGTGCCAGCAGCATAGGACAGGGTATCTCCTACGAGCAGTACTTC. This encodes CASSIGQGISYEQYF.

This clone was seen a single time. The chain employs TRBV6-5 and TRBJ2-5, with 8 positions matching TRBD2. V gave up 8 bases and J gave up 4 bases; unmatched junction bases: 3. Germline V CDR1 and CDR2: MNHEY, SVGAGI. The CDR3 runs 12 residues. The chain's CDR3 is CASGRGGETQYF. DNA of the CDR3: TGTGCCAGCGGCCGGGGGGGAGAGACCCAGTACTTC.

This chain links TRBV14 with TRBJ2-3; possibly TRBD1 for D (6 bases). The germline V gene encodes CDR1 SGHDN and CDR2 FVKESK. Trimming took off 7 bases at V and 2 bases at J, with 10 bases between the two ends. The CDR3 totals 13 residues. For the CDR3, the DNA is TGTGCCAGCAATCAGGGGATCACAGATACGCAGTATTTT. Residues: CASNQGITDTQYF.

CDR3 sequence (DNA): TGTGCCAGCAGCGTCTCACTAGGAGGAAACATTCAGTACTTC. Its translation is CASSVSLGGNIQYF. The genes are TRBV3-1 (or the pseudogene TRBV3-2) and TRBJ2-4; tentatively, D is TRBD2 (5 bases). This CDR3 has 14 residues. CDR1 and CDR2 from the germline V gene are LGHDT and YNNKEL (reference sequence). V dropped 5 bases and J dropped 6 bases, with 14 bases sitting between them.

V is TRBV7-2 and J is TRBJ2-3; no reliable D call. The CDR3 length is 14 residues. Germline V lookup: CDR1 SGHTA, CDR2 FQGNSA. The V end lost 1 base, the J end lost 2 bases, and 7 bases lay between the germline ends. CDR3 sequence (DNA): TGTGCCAGCAGCTTAGTTGTCTACACAGATACGCAGTATTTT. The encoded protein is CASSLVVYTDTQYF. Full variable domain (outside the CDR3, taken from reference TRBV7-2 and TRBJ2-3): GAGVSQSPSNKVTEKGKDVELRCDPISGHTALYWYRQSLGQGLEFLIYFQGNSAPDKSGLPSDRFSAERTGGSVSTLTIQRTQQEDSAVYLCASSLVVYTDTQYFGPGTRLTVL.